Given below is one T cell receptor (beta chain) in context. The data stem from a study of blood T cell repertoires in COVID-19. Original methodology: Quantification of nucleated cells was approximated via reference gene primer amplification. Here immunoSEQ multiplex PCR was the method, and the copy in TCRdb shows in-frame clones only, minus some. The V and J calls and the clone size are those of that table, but D and trimming were determined from the DNA. The table records roughly 200,000 clones, roughly 80% of them present only once. This receptor was taken from a woman in her fifties or sixties with acute COVID-19. Sequencing input: PBMCs or T cells enriched from blood (not recorded which).

The CDR3 region is CASSLADSTRAFSGNTIYF. The CDR3 nucleotides read TGCGCCAGCAGCTTGGCTGATTCAACCAGGGCATTCTCTGGAAACACCATATATTTT. V and J are TRBV5-1 and TRBJ1-3, with a weak D call TRBD1 (5 bases). CDR3 size: 19 residues. CDR1 SGHRS and CDR2 YFSETQ come from the germline V gene. With 0 bases removed from V and 0 bases from J, the gap between germline ends came to 19 bases. The full variable domain, completed using reference TRBV5-1 and TRBJ1-3, is KAGVTQTPRYLIKTRGQQVTLSCSPISGHRSVSWYQQTPGQGLQFLFEYFSETQRNKGNFPGRFSGRQFSNSRSEMNVSTLELGDSALYLCASSLADSTRAFSGNTIYFGEGSWLTVV.